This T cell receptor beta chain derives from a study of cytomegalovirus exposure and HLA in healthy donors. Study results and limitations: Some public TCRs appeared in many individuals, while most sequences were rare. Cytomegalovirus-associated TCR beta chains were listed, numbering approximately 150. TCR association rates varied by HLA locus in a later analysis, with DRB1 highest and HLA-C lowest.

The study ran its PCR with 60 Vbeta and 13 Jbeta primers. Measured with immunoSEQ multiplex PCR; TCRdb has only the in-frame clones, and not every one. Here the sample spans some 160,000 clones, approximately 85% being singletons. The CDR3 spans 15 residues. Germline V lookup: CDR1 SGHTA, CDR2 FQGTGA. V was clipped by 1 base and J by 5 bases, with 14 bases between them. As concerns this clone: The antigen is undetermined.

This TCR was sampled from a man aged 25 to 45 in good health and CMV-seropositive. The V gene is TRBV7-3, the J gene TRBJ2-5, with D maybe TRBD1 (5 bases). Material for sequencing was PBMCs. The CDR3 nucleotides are TGTGCCAGCAGCTTAAGTTCCACCAGGGATGAGACCCAGTACTTC. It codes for CASSLSSTRDETQYF. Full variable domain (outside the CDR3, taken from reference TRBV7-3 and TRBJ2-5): GAGVSQTPSNKVTEKGKYVELRCDPISGHTALYWYRQSLGQGPEFLIYFQGTGAADDSGLPNDRFFAVRPEGSVSTLKIQRTERGDSAVYLCASSLSSTRDETQYFGPGTRLLVL.